This TCR beta chain was captured in a study of T cell responses to AZD1222 COVID-19 vaccine. V dropped 3 bases and J dropped 0 bases, with 7 bases sitting between them. CDR1 and CDR2 (germline): MGHDK, SYGVNS. The CDR3 is 14 residues long. The analysis combined second doses at about 4 or about 12 weeks. On this clone: Its antigen is unknown.

Whole-study results and caveats: Repertoire sampling occurred only after the peak T cell response.

Generated by immunoSEQ multiplex PCR, the TCRdb table keeps only in-frame clones and is missing some. The profile shows roughly 150,000 clones, roughly nine tenths of them singletons. This chain connects TRBV25-1 to TRBJ2-3; perhaps TRBD2 as D (5 bases). Sequencing was performed on peripheral blood, taken 28 days after the second AZD1222 dose. The source is an adult who received the AZD1222 COVID-19 vaccine. The CDR3 DNA sequence: TGTGCCAGCAGTGACCGGGGAAGCACAGATACGCAGTATTTT. Translating gives CASSDRGSTDTQYF. The full variable domain, with the rest looked up from reference TRBV25-1 and TRBJ2-3, is EADIYQTPRYLVIGTGKKITLECSQTMGHDKMYWYQQDPGMELHLIHYSYGVNSTEKGDLSSESTVSRIRTEHFPLTLESARPSHTSQYLCASSDRGSTDTQYFGPGTRLTVL.